Described below is a single T cell receptor beta chain sequence and its context. Its antigen is currently not known. Per-base qualities were not stored, and no clone one base away is much larger. In total, about 650 healthy bone marrow donors made up the cohort. At the time of sampling, all cohort members were nominally healthy, though unrecorded immune exposures were likely present. The donor was CMV seronegative and was included in the group of hundreds of seronegative cohort members. Each donor provided a peripheral blood sample, and peripheral blood mononuclear cells were used for TCR beta sequencing. Genomic DNA extraction from the blood cell samples was performed with the Qiagen DNeasy Blood Extraction Kit. The entry originates in a study of cytomegalovirus exposure and HLA in healthy donors (dated by TCRdb to 2015 to 2018). Broadly, across the study: In an earlier analysis of fewer than 750 of the donors, 276 Gb of sequence data and 90 million to 120 million unique TCR beta sequences from about 190 million T cells were reported. In addition to the first cohort of roughly 670 subjects, a separate validation cohort of 120 different subjects was used. All discovery cohort repertoires had been generated using a single sequencing platform. The study aimed to test whether signatures of past pathogen exposure could be identified by cataloging public T cell receptors. About 320 gigabases of sequencing data and around 87 million unique TCR sequences were included in an early release covering roughly 700 HLA-typed donors. Typing coverage varied by locus: about 629-630 donors for A, B, C, DRB1 and DQB1; approximately 500 for DQA1; more than 600 for DPA1; more than 450 for DPB1. Both class I and class II loci were covered by HLA typing, at four-digit resolution. To study patterns of TCR occurrence, a later analysis re-analyzed previously published TCR beta repertoires from around 670 donors and added high-resolution HLA genotyping. To predict cytomegalovirus infection status, the study brought together high-throughput TCR immunosequencing, statistical association of individual TCRs with disease status, and machine learning. The genetic ancestry cluster associated with self-reported Caucasian donors included about 84% of the approximately 430 genotyped donors. Donor age, sex, ethnicity and CMV serostatus were compiled alongside the repertoire data. Genome-wide SNP genotypes for about three fifths of the roughly 670 donors were used in a later genetic analysis, which treated that subset as a discovery cohort. The study profiled the T cell repertoires of 500 to 800 subjects by immunosequencing and related them to cytomegalovirus serostatus. Across 398 genotyped donors of the cohort, an average of about 240,000 unique TCR beta nucleotide sequences per donor were sequenced, and 15% to 20% of those sequences were non-productive. Because of strong linkage in the cohort, roughly 5 DR-DQ haplotypes were treated as single units for association and clustering. Rather than drawing on any new phenotypic data, the later analysis identified candidate immune exposures from TCR beta sequences and the way those sequences occurred across donors. An earlier analysis of nearly 600 of the donors applied high-throughput TCR beta sequencing to assess whether each TCR beta V gene segment acted as functional or pseudogenic.

Libraries were constructed by the immunoSEQ multiplex PCR assay. A mixture of 60 forward primers for TCR Vbeta segments and 13 reverse primers for TCR Jbeta segments was used in the multiplex PCR. The CDR3 region of rearranged TCR beta genes was amplified from genomic DNA with a multiplex PCR assay. The Illumina HiSeq System was used to sequence the amplified TCR beta libraries as 87-base-pair reads. In the original analysis: A later analysis tallied roughly 76 million unique TCR beta chains across the roughly 610 repertoires, and about 10 million of those chains were shared by two or more donors. Raw reads were error-corrected and collapsed into unique sequences by a nearest-neighbor algorithm in which closely related sequences were merged to remove PCR and sequencing errors. CDR3 sequences were aligned to IMGT reference sequences to assign V, D and J gene segments. For a sequence to be retained, at least a six-nucleotide match to both a V gene segment and a J gene segment was required. Rearrangements were called productive when the CDR3 lacked stop codons and stayed in frame with V and J; all others were non-productive. Following IMGT convention, CDR3 was defined as the stretch from the second conserved V-encoded cysteine to the conserved J-encoded phenylalanine. In an earlier analysis of approximately 500 of the donors, sequences lacking an unambiguous match to a single V gene segment were excluded. An earlier analysis of about 590 of the donors classified V segments as functional when productive rearrangements were above 56.7% and as segregating when the standard deviation between donors was above 5%. To diagnose cytomegalovirus status from the catalog of TCR beta chain sequences, a statistical classification framework was built. V and J gene assignment, in a later analysis, came from comparing TCR nucleotide sequences with IMGT/GENE-DB human TR gene sequences. A later analysis assigned CDR3 sequences and most-parsimonious VDJ recombination scenarios with the TCRdist pipeline. In a later analysis, each TCR beta chain was defined by its CDR3 amino acid sequence together with its V-gene family, and reads without a unique V-gene family were excluded. As a way to deal with suspected cross-contamination and a sequencing artifact, a later analysis dropped roughly 620 nucleotide sequences that were highly shared and had low generation probability. A later analysis calculated a clonal expansion index for each public chain from normalized within-repertoire ranks of inferred template counts. In a later analysis, generation probabilities were computed with a VDJ recombination model fitted to out-of-frame rearrangements, and the resulting probabilities were checked against IGoR. In a later analysis, TCR-TCR, TCR-HLA and TCR-CMV co-occurrence was scored with hypergeometric tests, and a repertoire-size bias correction was applied to TCR pairs. In a later analysis, false discovery rates were estimated by permuting HLA or CMV assignments 20 times. In a later analysis, co-occurring TCRs were grouped with DBSCAN, and TCRdist sequence similarity was added when clustering was performed within HLA-allele-positive subsets. Repertoires with fewer than 30,000 or more than 120,000 public chains, plus five repertoires with anomalous nucleotide sharing, were excluded from co-occurrence clustering. This is the immuneACCESS table as TCRdb keeps it, with only in-frame sequences that have V and J called. A part of the clones is gone; compared with another copy, unresolved V genes explain less than half, and the rest is unexplained. The V and J calls and clone size were taken over from that table, and D and trimming were inferred from the DNA. The sample table contains around 140,000 clones; only one count was recorded for roughly 77% of them. More than 2.5% of the sample is taken by the ten largest.

The study at large found these results: In a later genetic analysis, a missense DCLRE1C variant was associated with V-gene and J-gene trimming of TCR beta chains, and the association was replicated in an independent cohort. A further reported finding was that TCR beta sequences accurately predicted the HLA-A and HLA-B alleles for most subjects in the first cohort. Specific HLA alleles were associated with 15,000 to 20,000 TCR beta sequences at a false discovery rate of 0.05 in a later analysis. When HLA alleles, especially DR and DQ, strongly co-occurred, attributing TCR associations to individual alleles was difficult. According to a later analysis, parvovirus B19, influenza, CMV and Epstein-Barr virus appeared linked to several top co-occurrence clusters. Some IMGT-functional V segments, including TRBV6-2 and TRBV6-3, could not be distinguished by the 87-base-pair reads and were therefore excluded. The authors suggested that the approach could potentially be extended to other disease states and immunological phenotypes. Broadly in line with IMGT annotations, most TCR beta V segments showed up in productive rearrangements about 87% or about 30% of the time in an earlier analysis of approximately 640 of the donors. A cluster of highly shared sequence variants was judged likely to represent a technical artifact of the sequencing pipeline. In a later analysis, TCR association rates were found to vary across HLA loci, with the most associated TCRs seen for DRB1 alleles and the fewest for HLA-C alleles. Only TCR beta chains were sequenced in this cohort, and the absence of alpha or paired-chain data limited detectable features. For the cohort, immune exposure information was limited to CMV serostatus. In the study, roughly 160 TCR beta chains were listed as associated with cytomegalovirus. Compared with the 666-donor mean, donors in an Asian-associated ancestry cluster had fewer N-insertions in productive TCRs, according to a later genetic analysis. Sequencing depth was assumed to be roughly uniform across donors in the presence/absence analyses, though that assumption may not hold. Most CMV-associated TCR beta chains appeared to be HLA-restricted in a later analysis, and the HLA associations seemed to be driven largely by CMV exposure. Because HLA typing was missing for some donors at each locus, association tests included only the typed subset. Because counts were too low, about 17 rarely observed V segments, including chromosome 9 orphons, were excluded from the earlier analysis of 587 of the donors. The classifier was reported to diagnose cytomegalovirus status with high specificity and sensitivity in both the original and validation cohorts. Most TCR sequences were observed very rarely across donors, whereas some public TCRs were present in many individuals. In vitro tests confirmed that a few of the cytomegalovirus-associated TCR beta chains recognize cytomegalovirus antigens. A later analysis found that HLA-associated TCR beta chains were more clonally expanded and had lower generation probabilities than equally common non-associated chains. Linkage disequilibrium might explain the correlated functional status among segregating V segments, but an unknown experimental factor could not be ruled out.

CDR1 and CDR2 are read off the germline V gene as SGHTS and YDEGEE. Inclusive of the bounding cysteine and phenylalanine, the CDR3 is 15 residues long. Only the CDR3 region is kept as DNA, spanning 45 bases read in frame from base 1. V has 4 bases trimmed and J has 5 bases trimmed; junction bases matching no gene number 8. The sequenced sample consisted of PBMCs. The rearrangement combines TRBV5-8 with TRBJ1-4; the junction holds 7 bases that match TRBD1. The TCR sequence derives from a man aged 35 to 55 in good health and CMV-seronegative. The bases read TGTGCCAGCAGCACCGACAGGGCGAGGAATGAAAAACTGTTTTTT. It is translated as CASSTDRARNEKLFF. The reference TRBV5-8 and TRBJ1-4 proteins fill in what lies around the CDR3, so the full variable domain reads EAGVTQSPTHLIKTRGQQATLRCSPISGHTSVYWYQQALGLGLQFLLWYDEGEERNRGNFPPRFSGRQFPNYSSELNVNALELEDSALYLCASSTDRARNEKLFFGSGTQLSVL.